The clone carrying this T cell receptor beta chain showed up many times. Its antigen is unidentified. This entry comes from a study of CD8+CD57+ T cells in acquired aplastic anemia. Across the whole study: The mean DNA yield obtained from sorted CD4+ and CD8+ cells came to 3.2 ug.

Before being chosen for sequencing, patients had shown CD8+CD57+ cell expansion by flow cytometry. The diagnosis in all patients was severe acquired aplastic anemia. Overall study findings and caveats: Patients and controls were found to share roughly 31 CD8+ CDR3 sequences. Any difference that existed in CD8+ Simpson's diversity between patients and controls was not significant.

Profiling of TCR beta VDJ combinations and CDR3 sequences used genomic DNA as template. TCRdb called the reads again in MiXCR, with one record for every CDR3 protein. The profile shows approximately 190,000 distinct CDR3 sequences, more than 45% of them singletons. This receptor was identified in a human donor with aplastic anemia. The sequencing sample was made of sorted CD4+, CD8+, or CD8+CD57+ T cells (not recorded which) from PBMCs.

The CDR3 loop reads CASSQDYGAEQFF. CDR3 DNA: TGCGCCAGCAGCCAAGATTACGGGGCTGAGCAGTTCTTC. The rearrangement uses TRBV4-1 and TRBJ2-1; either TRBD1 or TRBD2 may fit D (5 bases each). The CDR3 is 13 residues long. The V and J ends lost 0 bases and 9 bases respectively, with 9 bases between them. Germline CDR1 is MGHRA and CDR2 is YSYEKL.